This TCR beta chain appears in the sequencing data of a study of blood T cell repertoires in COVID-19. Study information: T cells, B-cell-depleted T cells, or PBMCs supplied cDNA or gDNA.

Sequencing used immunoSEQ multiplex PCR; TCRdb keeps in-frame clones, though not all of them. Altogether 50,000 to 70,000 clones are present, 84% being singletons, with the ten largest covering roughly 5.6%. CDR1 is LNHDA and CDR2 is SQIVND in the germline V gene (reference sequence). This CDR3 is built from 15 residues. The J segment lost 1 base and the V segment lost 6 bases, leaving 6 bases of the junction unmatched. The chain links TRBV19 to TRBJ1-1, with 9 bases lining up with TRBD1. The receptor comes from a woman in her sixties or seventies with acute or convalescent COVID-19. The specimen sequenced was peripheral blood. CDR3 in DNA: TGTGCCAGTAGCACCGGGACAGGGTCGAACACTGAAGCTTTCTTT. The encoded protein is CASSTGTGSNTEAFF.